The present entry profiles one TCR beta chain with its context. As yet, its antigen is unknown. At the survey level, the v3.0 immunoSEQ assay was run. Clones were read by immunoSEQ multiplex PCR, and TCRdb kept only the in-frame ones, dropping some. The sample shows around 40,000 clones, roughly 86% of them seen only once. Every participant gave one or more pre-ART and two or more post-ART PBMC samples. This entry belongs to a study of long-term antiretroviral therapy in people with HIV. Study observations and caveats: Repertoire composition at all time points was dominated by clones that had expanded before ART. Among HIV repertoires, CDR3 length ranges were narrower than those of controls.

The source material was unsorted PBMCs, sampled 0.1 years before starting antiretroviral therapy. The TCR was taken from a woman in her forties or fifties with HIV.

The CDR3 bases are TGCGCCAGCAGCCTCGCTAGTTCAAGCACAGATACGCAGTATTTT. Protein sequence: CASSLASSSTDTQYF. The chain links TRBV5-1 to TRBJ2-3; D not resolved. The germline V gene has CDR1 SGHRS and CDR2 YFSETQ. V was cut by 4 bases and J by 0 bases, with 12 bases left in between. This CDR3 has 15 residues.